This T cell receptor (beta chain) was obtained from a study of molecular identifiers for immune sequencing clone quantification. Whole-study findings and limits: Detection of one spiked Jurkat cell's TCR RNA reportedly worked in 850,000 to 1,000,000 naive cells.

Naive CD8 T cells were sorted, and the gate applied was CD8+CD4-CCR7+CD45RA+. V lost 0 bases, J lost 4 bases, and 6 bases stayed unmatched. From germline, CDR1 is SGDLS and CDR2 YYNGEE. The CDR3 spans 16 residues. This clonotype was seen many times. Its specificity is not known. TCRdb independently ran MiXCR on the PCR reads; one entry per CDR3 protein. This table holds 30,000 to 45,000 distinct CDR3 sequences, under 20% found once. The sequenced material came from naive CD8+ T cells from blood, with Jurkat cell RNA spiked in. The subset here: FACS-sorted CD8+CD4-CCR7+CD45RA+ naive T cells. The source of this sequence is a human donor in good health. Some libraries in this study had Jurkat cell RNA spiked in. The gene calls are TRBV9 and TRBJ2-1; 8 bases line up with TRBD1. CDR3 sequence (DNA): TGTGCCAGCAGCGTAGCAGGGGGCTTGGCGTACAATGAGCAGTTCTTC. It encodes CASSVAGGLAYNEQFF.